This T cell receptor (beta chain) emerged from a study of blood T cells in healthy people across ages (dated by TCRdb to 2015 to 2017). Regarding the study in general: In model experiments, template switching captured about one uniquely barcoded TCR beta cDNA molecule for every two T cells. Using the same blood draw, the study looked at two additional independent replicas of 1 million unique cDNA reads for two donors, one aged 18 to 30 and the other aged 80 or older. Four age groups were formed from the donors: young (average approximately 15 years), middle-aged (roughly 38), aged (around 68) and long-lived (roughly 81). To avoid experimental bias, donors of different ages were distributed randomly across sequencing lanes. To track age-related changes in TCR beta repertoire diversity, the study relied on deep sequencing normalized with unique cDNA molecular identifiers. General study outcomes and caveats: Conclusive comparison of naive and antigen-experienced compartments was prevented by the profiling of bulk unsorted PBMCs. Because donor CMV infection status was unknown, age-related changes in expanded clonotypes were potentially confounded. As age increased, observed TCR beta diversity per million T cells dropped in a roughly linear way, and a significant reduction was already evident by age about 36. Estimates of total diversity based on one million sequenced T cells were considered lower bounds and underestimates. Compared with the aged group, the long-lived group had more naive CD4+ T cells, fewer expanded clones and increased TCR diversity, a pattern suggesting age selection. The percentage of naive T cells measured by flow cytometry correlated strongly with observed TCR beta diversity.

This clonotype occurred many times. What this receptor recognizes is not known. Base qualities are not provided; no much larger clone lies one nucleotide away. The library relied on 5' RACE. The sample was run on an Illumina HiSeq 2500. The second PCR ran for about 6 to 11 cycles and used a J-beta primer mix along with a sample-barcoded 5' primer. A template-switch 5' adaptor carrying 12 random nucleotides introduced a unique molecular identifier onto each TCR beta cDNA molecule. Each sample yielded at least 3 million CDR3-containing paired-end reads. All of the RNA was converted into first-strand cDNA using the Mint cDNA synthesis kit, with a TRBC-specific oligonucleotide serving as the primer. All cDNA was treated with uracil-DNA glycosylase and then went through a first 18-cycle PCR with the universal primers M1SS and BC2_uni_R. Turning to the authors' computational methods: For normalization, 1 million high-quality reads, each with a distinct molecular identifier, were randomly selected from each sample. Instead of being binned into consensus sequences, reads that shared molecular identifiers were thrown out. MiTCR, set to a Q25 quality threshold and the strictest error-elimination algorithm, was used for CDR3 identification, clonotype clustering and error correction. Lower-bound total TCR beta diversity was estimated with a nonparametric unseen species model using Euler transformation. The public reads were quality trimmed at Q25 with fastp and then assembled into clones with MiXCR by TCRdb, keeping productive beta chains. Merged by CDR3 protein, the rows form single entries marked with the most common genes and DNA. These V and J calls originate from TCRdb's pipeline instead of the authors' own analysis. In this sample the table shows some 1.1 million distinct CDR3 sequences, under 40% of which occur a single time. The ten largest clones take up roughly 14% of the sample.

Taken from the germline V gene, the CDR1 and CDR2 loops are MRHNA and SNTAGT. The junction shows trimming of 6 bases on V and 5 bases on J, plus 18 bases between the germline ends. There are 15 amino acids in the CDR3, from cysteine to phenylalanine inclusive. Kept here is only the CDR3 DNA, which spans 45 bases and is read in frame from base 1. The donors were some 39 Caucasian individuals from Russia, aged roughly 6 to 100 years, who were systemically healthy. About 10 milliliters of peripheral blood were collected from each donor into EDTA-treated Vacutainer tubes. Ficoll-Paque density-gradient centrifugation was used to isolate PBMCs, with at least 6.5 million per sample. Total RNA was extracted from PBMCs with Trizol reagent, with at least 6 micrograms obtained per sample. For every donor, flow cytometry on a PBMC aliquot measured the percentage of naive CD45RAhigh/CD27high T cells.

Sequencing was carried out using blood. The source is a man aged 18 to 29 in good health. The chain couples TRBV6-4 to TRBJ2-3, and possibly TRBD1, on 7 matching bases. The DNA reads as follows: TGTGCCAGCAGCTCCACAGGGGACGGGGGAGATACGCAGTATTTT. The encoded protein is CASSSTGDGGDTQYF.